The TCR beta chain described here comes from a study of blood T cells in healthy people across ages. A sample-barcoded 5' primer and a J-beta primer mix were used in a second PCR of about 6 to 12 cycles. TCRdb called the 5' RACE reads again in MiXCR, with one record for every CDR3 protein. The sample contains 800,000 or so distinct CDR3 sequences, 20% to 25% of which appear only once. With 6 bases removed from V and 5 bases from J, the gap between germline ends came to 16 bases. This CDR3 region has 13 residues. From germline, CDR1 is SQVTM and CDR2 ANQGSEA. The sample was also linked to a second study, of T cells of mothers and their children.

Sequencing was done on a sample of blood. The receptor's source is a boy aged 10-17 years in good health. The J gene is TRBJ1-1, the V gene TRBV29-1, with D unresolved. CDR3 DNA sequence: TGCAGCGTAGCCCGTGTATTGAGTACTGAAGCTTTCTTT. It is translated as CSVARVLSTEAFF.